A selection of T cell receptor beta chains follows, all from one sample in a study of shared clonotypes between healthy human individuals. Using immunoSEQ multiplex PCR, the repertoire was profiled, and TCRdb retains in-frame clones only, with some absent. In the table there are 550,000 to 850,000 clones, roughly 72% of which are singletons. The specimen was memory CD4+ T cells sorted from blood. Receptor source: a woman aged 30 to 39 in good health. Each CDR3 is given with its conserved first and last residue. D genes are given only for firm matches. Where a row states a size, it is once, few, many or the class of an expanded clone; other rows omit it.

j_gene: TRBJ1-3; d_gene: NA; abundance: NA; v_gene: TRBV19; CDR3aa: CASSALSSGNTIYF; CDR3nt: TGTGCCAGTAGTGCCTTGAGCTCTGGAAACACCATATATTTT
j_gene: TRBJ1-1; d_gene: TRBD1; abundance: NA; v_gene: TRBV5-4; CDR3aa: CASSLAATGGLAEAFF; CDR3nt: TGTGCCAGCAGCTTGGCCGCGACAGGGGGCTTAGCTGAAGCTTTCTTT
j_gene: TRBJ2-1; d_gene: TRBD2; abundance: NA; v_gene: TRBV25-1; CDR3aa: CASTPTSGAYNEQFF; CDR3nt: TGTGCCAGCACCCCGACTAGCGGGGCCTACAATGAGCAGTTCTTC
j_gene: TRBJ2-7; d_gene: TRBD2; abundance: many; v_gene: TRBV5-4; CDR3aa: CASSGGLADYEQYF; CDR3nt: TGTGCCAGCAGCGGGGGACTAGCGGACTACGAGCAGTACTTC
j_gene: TRBJ2-1; d_gene: NA; abundance: NA; v_gene: TRBV6-1; CDR3aa: CASSDKPGQAYNEQFF; CDR3nt: TGTGCCAGCAGTGATAAGCCGGGGCAGGCCTACAATGAGCAGTTCTTC
j_gene: TRBJ2-7; d_gene: NA; abundance: NA; v_gene: TRBV15; CDR3aa: CATSRGVTASDSYEQYF; CDR3nt: TGTGCCACCAGCAGGGGGGTGACAGCGTCAGATTCCTACGAGCAGTACTTC
j_gene: TRBJ1-2; d_gene: NA; abundance: NA; v_gene: TRBV2; CDR3aa: CTSSETANYGYTF; CDR3nt: TGTACCAGCAGTGAGACAGCTAACTATGGCTACACCTTC
j_gene: TRBJ2-3; d_gene: NA; abundance: once; v_gene: TRBV14; CDR3aa: CASSQDLSTDTQYF; CDR3nt: TGTGCCAGCAGCCAAGACCTTAGCACAGATACGCAGTATTTT
j_gene: TRBJ2-7; d_gene: NA; abundance: NA; v_gene: TRBV13; CDR3aa: CASTRSYAQYF; CDR3nt: TGTGCCAGCACACGGTCCTACGCGCAGTACTTC
j_gene: TRBJ1-3; d_gene: NA; abundance: NA; v_gene: TRBV25-1; CDR3aa: CASSFGWNTIYF; CDR3nt: TGTGCCAGCAGTTTCGGTTGGAACACCATATATTTT
j_gene: TRBJ2-3; d_gene: NA; abundance: NA; v_gene: TRBV2; CDR3aa: CASRGHSADTQYF; CDR3nt: TGTGCCAGCCGAGGCCATTCGGCAGATACGCAGTATTTT
j_gene: TRBJ2-1; d_gene: TRBD2; abundance: NA; v_gene: TRBV7-9; CDR3aa: CAVIPSGSQKQFF; CDR3nt: TGTGCCGTAATTCCTAGCGGGAGTCAGAAGCAGTTCTTC
j_gene: TRBJ1-1; d_gene: NA; abundance: NA; v_gene: TRBV11-1; CDR3aa: CASSLRPEMNTEAFF; CDR3nt: TGTGCCAGCAGCTTGCGCCCCGAAATGAACACTGAAGCTTTCTTT
j_gene: TRBJ1-2; d_gene: NA; abundance: NA; v_gene: TRBV6-1; CDR3aa: CASSPITGTYGYTF; CDR3nt: TGTGCCAGCAGCCCCATCACAGGGACCTATGGCTACACCTTC
j_gene: TRBJ2-7; d_gene: NA; abundance: NA; v_gene: TRBV28; CDR3aa: CASSPHGAGPYEQYF; CDR3nt: TGTGCCAGCAGCCCGCACGGGGCAGGACCTTACGAGCAGTACTTC